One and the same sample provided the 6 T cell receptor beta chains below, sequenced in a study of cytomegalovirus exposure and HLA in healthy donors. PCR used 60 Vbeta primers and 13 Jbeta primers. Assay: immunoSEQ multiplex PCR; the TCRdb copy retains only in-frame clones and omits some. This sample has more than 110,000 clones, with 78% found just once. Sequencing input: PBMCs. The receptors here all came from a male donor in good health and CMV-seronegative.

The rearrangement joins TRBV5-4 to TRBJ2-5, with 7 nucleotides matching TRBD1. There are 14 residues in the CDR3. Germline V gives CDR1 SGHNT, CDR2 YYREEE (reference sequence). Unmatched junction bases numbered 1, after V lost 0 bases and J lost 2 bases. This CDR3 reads CASSLGGQQETQYF. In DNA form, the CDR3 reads TGTGCCAGCAGCTTGGGGGGACAGCAAGAGACCCAGTACTTC.

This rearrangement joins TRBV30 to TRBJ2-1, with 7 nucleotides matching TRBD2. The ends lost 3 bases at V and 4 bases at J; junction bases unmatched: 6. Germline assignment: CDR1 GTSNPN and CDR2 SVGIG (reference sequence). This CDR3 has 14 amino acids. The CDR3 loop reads CAWSGGRLYNEQFF. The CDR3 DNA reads TGTGCCTGGAGCGGCGGGAGACTTTACAATGAGCAGTTCTTC.

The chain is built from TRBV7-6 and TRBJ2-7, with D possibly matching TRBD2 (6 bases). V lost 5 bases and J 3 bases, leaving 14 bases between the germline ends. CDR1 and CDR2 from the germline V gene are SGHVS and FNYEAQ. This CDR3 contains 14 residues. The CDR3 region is CASSPGSGGYEQYF. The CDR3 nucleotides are TGTGCCAGCAGCCCCGGGAGTGGCGGCTACGAGCAGTACTTC.

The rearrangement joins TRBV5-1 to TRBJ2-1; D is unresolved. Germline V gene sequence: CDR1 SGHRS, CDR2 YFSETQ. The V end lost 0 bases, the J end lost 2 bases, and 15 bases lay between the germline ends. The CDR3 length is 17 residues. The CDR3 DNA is TGCGCCAGCAGCTTGGTAGATCGCGGCATTCCCTACAATGAGCAGTTCTTC. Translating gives CASSLVDRGIPYNEQFF.

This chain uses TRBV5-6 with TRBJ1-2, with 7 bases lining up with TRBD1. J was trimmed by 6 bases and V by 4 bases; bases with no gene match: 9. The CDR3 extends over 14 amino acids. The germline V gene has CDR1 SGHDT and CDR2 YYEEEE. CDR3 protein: CASSPQGWLHGYTF. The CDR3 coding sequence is TGTGCCAGCAGCCCACAGGGGTGGTTGCATGGCTACACCTTC.

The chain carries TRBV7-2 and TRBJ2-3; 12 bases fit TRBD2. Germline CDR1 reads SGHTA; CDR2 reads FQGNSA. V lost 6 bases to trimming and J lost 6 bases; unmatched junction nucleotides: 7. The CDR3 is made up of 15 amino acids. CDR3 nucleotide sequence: TGTGCCAGCAGTCGCACTAGCGGGGGGCCGGATACGCAGTATTTT. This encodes CASSRTSGGPDTQYF.